The 31 T cell receptor beta chains below come from one sample, sequenced in a study of T cells in Graves' hyperthyroidism and ophthalmopathy. There were TCR beta CDR3 regions amplified from RNA transcripts. A set of HTBI primers served as the primers for a first-round RT-PCR of the TCR CDR3. TCRdb fed the multiplex PCR reads into MiXCR, producing one record per CDR3 protein. The sample carries hundreds of thousands of distinct CDR3 sequences, 14% recorded once. The sample was blood. The receptor set was obtained from a woman younger than 30 with Graves' hyperthyroidism.

This clonotype was detected many times. The chain recombines TRBV15 with TRBJ2-1, with D maybe TRBD2 (6 bases). Germline V gene data show CDR1 as LNHNV and CDR2 as YYDKDF (reference sequence). Trimming shortened V by 0 bases and J by 5 bases, and 14 bases separated the two germline ends. CDR3 length: 16 amino acids. CDR3 loop: CATSRDPGVLHNEQFF. CDR3 sequence (DNA): TGTGCCACCAGCAGAGATCCGGGGGTACTGCACAATGAGCAGTTCTTC.

This clonotype was counted many times. The V call is TRBV11-2, the J call TRBJ2-7; 15 bases are a match to TRBD2. Per the germline V gene, CDR1 is SGHAT and CDR2 is FQNNGV. The CDR3 is 19 residues long. The J segment lost 9 bases and the V segment lost 0 bases, leaving 15 bases of the junction unmatched. Here the CDR3 reads CASSLEKRGLAGGLRRQYF. The CDR3 DNA reads as TGTGCCAGCAGCTTAGAAAAACGGGGACTAGCGGGAGGATTAAGAAGGCAGTACTTC.

This clonotype was observed a few times. V is TRBV11-2 and J is TRBJ2-7; a possible D gene is TRBD1 (7 bases). This CDR3 is built from 20 residues. Germline V lookup: CDR1 SGHAT, CDR2 FQNNGV. V was clipped by 2 bases and J by 0 bases, with 26 bases between them. CDR3 DNA sequence: TGTGCCAGCAGCTTAATTGGAGGGCAGGGGGGCGGTCGGAGCTCCTACGAGCAGTACTTC. Its translation is CASSLIGGQGGGRSSYEQYF.

The J gene is TRBJ2-1, the V gene TRBV7-9; D remains ambiguous. The germline gives CDR1 SEHNR, CDR2 FQNEAQ (reference sequence). This CDR3 contains 11 residues. Between the trimmed V and J ends, which lost 1 base and 8 bases, there was a span of 3 bases. The CDR3 protein is CASSLVDEQFF. The CDR3 DNA follows: TGTGCCAGCAGCTTAGTTGATGAGCAGTTCTTC.

A note on this clonotype: This may come from a read error, since a much larger clone is one base off. The V call is TRBV11-2, the J call TRBJ2-4, with 7 bases aligning to TRBD2. The CDR3 has 15 residues. V gave up 5 bases and J gave up 9 bases; unmatched junction bases: 13. Germline V gene data show CDR1 as SGHAT and CDR2 as FQNNGV. The CDR3 spells CASSPGEGFEIIQYF. The CDR3 nucleotides are TGTGCCAGCAGCCCGGGGGAGGGGTTCGAGATCATTCAGTACTTC.

This chain uses TRBV30 with TRBJ2-1; tentatively, D is TRBD1 or TRBD2 (5 bases each). In germline, CDR1 is GTSNPN, CDR2 SVGIG (reference sequence). The V gene lost 7 bases and the J gene lost 2 bases, with 18 bases spanning the gap. This CDR3 contains 15 residues. The CDR3 coding sequence is TGTGCCTCCCGGGACGGTTTGAGCCCCTACAATGAGCAGTTCTTC. Translation gives CASRDGLSPYNEQFF.

This clonotype showed up many times. J is TRBJ2-1 and V is TRBV7-9; 14 nucleotides match TRBD2. CDR3 size: 14 residues. The ends lost 4 bases at V and 13 bases at J; junction bases unmatched: 6. Germline CDR1 SEHNR, CDR2 FQNEAQ (reference sequence). CDR3 protein: CASSSGTSGSSQFF. For the CDR3, the DNA is TGTGCCAGCAGCTCTGGGACTAGCGGGAGTAGTCAGTTCTTC. Using reference TRBV7-9 and TRBJ2-1 for the parts outside the CDR3, the full variable domain is DTGVSQNPRHKITKRGQNVTFRCDPISEHNRLYWYRQTLGQGPEFLTYFQNEAQLEKSRLLSDRFSAERPKGSFSTLEIQRTEQGDSAMYLCASSSGTSGSSQFFGPGTRLTVL.

This clonotype appeared many times. This rearrangement joins TRBV28 to TRBJ2-7; 10 nucleotides align to TRBD1. Germline CDR1 and CDR2: MDHEN and SYDVKM. CDR3 length: 15 amino acids. Losses at the gene ends were 4 bases for V and 11 bases for J; bases not matched to a gene: 14. The CDR3 DNA reads TGTGCCAGCAGTTCGTCCGGGACAGGGGCCCCTTCGGAGTACTTC. Translating gives CASSSSGTGAPSEYF.

CDR3 sequence: CASSSGTGSEAFF. In DNA, the CDR3 is TGTGCCAGTAGCTCGGGGACAGGGAGTGAAGCTTTCTTT. The chain recombines TRBV19 with TRBJ1-1; 9 bases fit TRBD1. The CDR3 loop spans 13 amino acids. Germline V gives CDR1 LNHDA, CDR2 SQIVND (reference sequence). Losses at the gene ends were 6 bases for V and 7 bases for J; bases not matched to a gene: 6. The entire variable domain, with the rest obtained from reference TRBV19 and TRBJ1-1, is as follows: DGGITQSPKYLFRKEGQNVTLSCEQNLNHDAMYWYRQDPGQGLRLIYYSQIVNDFQKGDIAEGYSVSREKKESFPLTVTSAQKNPTAFYLCASSSGTGSEAFFGQGTRLTVV.

The chain is built from TRBV9 and TRBJ1-2; D is possibly TRBD1 (5 bases). The germline gives CDR1 SGDLS, CDR2 YYNGEE. V shed 3 bases and J shed 3 bases, with 18 bases lying between them. This CDR3 comprises 16 residues. CDR3 amino acids: CASSAPLAGLDYGYTF. The CDR3 DNA reads as TGTGCCAGCAGCGCGCCGCTCGCGGGACTTGACTATGGCTACACCTTC.

This clonotype showed up many times. The V call is TRBV4-1, the J call TRBJ2-7; 10 positions agree with TRBD1. Germline V gene lookup returns CDR1 MGHRA and CDR2 YSYEKL. The CDR3 length is 16 residues. The ends lost 1 base at V and 6 bases at J; junction bases unmatched: 9. CDR3 sequence reads: CASSQVPGQGFGEQYF. The CDR3 DNA is TGCGCCAGCAGCCAAGTGCCGGGACAGGGGTTCGGCGAGCAGTACTTC.

This clonotype appeared many times. The chain combines TRBV7-2 with TRBJ2-7; possible D gene TRBD1, 6 bases. Germline-derived CDR1 and CDR2 are SGHTA and FQGNSA. The CDR3 extends over 15 amino acids. V lost 5 bases, J lost 0 bases, and 14 bases lay in between. CDR3 amino acids: CASSTRTASSYEQYF. CDR3 nucleotides: TGTGCCAGCAGCACCCGGACAGCTAGCTCCTACGAGCAGTACTTC.

A remark on this clonotype: This may come from a read error, since a much larger clone is one base off. This sequence joins TRBV7-9 and TRBJ2-2; D not resolved. Trimming shortened V by 1 base and J by 6 bases, and 3 bases separated the two germline ends. The CDR3 sequence is 12 residues long. CDR1 is SEHNR and CDR2 is FQNEAQ in the germline V gene (reference sequence). CDR3: CASSLDPGELFF. For the CDR3, the DNA is TGTGCCAGCAGCTTAGACCCCGGGGAGCTGTTTTTT.

The chain links TRBV27 to TRBJ2-1, with a tentative D call TRBD1 (6 bases). CDR3 length equals 14 residues. Germline CDR1 MNHEY, CDR2 SMNVEV (reference sequence). The germline V and J ends were trimmed by 3 bases and 5 bases, with 11 bases remaining between them. The CDR3 DNA is TGTGCCAGCAGTTTGGGGGCCCCCAACAATGAGCAGTTCTTC. This codes for CASSLGAPNNEQFF.

This clonotype was found many times. This chain uses TRBV6-5 with TRBJ2-5; D ambiguous. The V gene lost 5 bases and the J gene lost 3 bases, with 16 bases spanning the gap. This CDR3 region has 15 residues. The germline gives CDR1 MNHEY, CDR2 SVGAGI. CDR3 in amino acids: CASSRGLARKETQYF. The CDR3 nucleotides read TGTGCCAGCAGTCGCGGTCTGGCGAGAAAAGAGACCCAGTACTTC.

This clonotype turned up a few times. The chain joins TRBV4-1 to TRBJ1-2; D gene unclear. The V end lost 1 base, the J end lost 1 base, and 7 bases lay between the germline ends. The germline V gene encodes CDR1 MGHRA and CDR2 YSYEKL. This CDR3 is built from 14 residues. The chain's CDR3 is CASSQGPFNYGYTF. CDR3 bases: TGCGCCAGCAGCCAAGGGCCGTTTAACTATGGCTACACCTTC.

This clonotype was recorded many times. The chain couples TRBV2 to TRBJ1-4; D not resolved. V was trimmed by 4 bases and J by 5 bases, leaving 8 bases between them. Germline V CDR1 and CDR2: SNHLY, FYNNEI. The CDR3 sequence is 13 residues long. CDR3 DNA sequence: TGTGCCAGCAGTGTAAACTTCAATGAAAAACTGTTTTTT. It encodes CASSVNFNEKLFF.

The CDR3 protein is CASRPQGGYPGYNEQFF. CDR3 DNA sequence: TGTGCCAGCAGACCTCAAGGGGGGTACCCCGGCTACAATGAGCAGTTCTTC. The gene calls are TRBV12-3 or TRBV12-4 and TRBJ2-1; tentatively, D is TRBD1 or TRBD2 (6 bases each). There are 17 residues in the CDR3. Trimming pared 6 bases from V and 3 bases from J, leaving 21 bases between.

The chain joins TRBV12-3 or TRBV12-4 to TRBJ2-2, with D maybe TRBD1 (5 bases). The CDR3 is made up of 15 amino acids. V lost 5 bases, J lost 4 bases, and 14 bases lay in between. The CDR3 region is CASSEDTVFTGELFF. CDR3 bases: TGTGCCAGCAGTGAGGACACGGTCTTCACCGGGGAGCTGTTTTTT.

This chain connects TRBV6-5 to TRBJ1-2; no clear D gene. The CDR3 consists of 14 residues. Trimming removed 4 bases at V and 0 bases at J, with 9 bases between. Germline loops: CDR1 MNHEY, CDR2 SVGAGI. CDR3 sequence: CASSLAAPNYGYTF. CDR3 sequence (DNA): TGTGCCAGCAGTTTGGCAGCTCCTAACTATGGCTACACCTTC.

This clonotype was detected many times. This chain joins TRBV7-9 and TRBJ1-2, with 8 bases aligning to TRBD1. Germline lookup yields CDR1 SEHNR and CDR2 FQNEAQ (reference sequence). V shed 2 bases, J shed 4 bases, and the junction held 6 bases outside the gene matches. The CDR3 length is 15 residues. CDR3 residues: CASSLSTGGGYGYTF. In nucleotides, the CDR3 is TGTGCCAGCAGCTTATCAACAGGGGGAGGCTATGGCTACACCTTC.

This clonotype was seen more than once but under ten times. The genes are TRBV9 and TRBJ1-6, with D maybe TRBD1 (6 bases). The CDR3 consists of 15 residues. Looked up from germline, CDR1 is SGDLS and CDR2 is YYNGEE. Trimming pared 4 bases from V and 6 bases from J, leaving 14 bases between. The CDR3 nucleotides are TGTGCCAGCAGCCCACAGGGACGCGGTAATTCACCCCTCCACTTT. It specifies CASSPQGRGNSPLHF.

The chain employs TRBV28 and TRBJ2-5; 7 bases align to TRBD2. The germline gives CDR1 MDHEN, CDR2 SYDVKM. The junction had 12 bases not matched to a gene; V was cut back by 7 bases and J by 1 base. The CDR3 is 16 amino acids. CDR3 bases: TGTGCCAGCAACTTCGGCGGGAGAGAGGGCCAAGAGACCCAGTACTTC. Protein sequence: CASNFGGREGQETQYF.

This clonotype was observed many times. This rearrangement joins TRBV11-1 to TRBJ2-2; TRBD2 aligns across 13 bases. The CDR3 extends over 16 amino acids. V dropped 6 bases and J dropped 4; count of bases not matched to a gene: 5. Germline-derived CDR1 and CDR2 are SGHAT and FQDESV (reference sequence). The CDR3 sequence is CASRRGLAGATGELFF. CDR3 DNA: TGTGCCAGCAGACGCGGACTAGCGGGAGCCACCGGGGAGCTGTTTTTT. The full variable domain, in which reference TRBV11-1 and TRBJ2-2 provide the parts outside the CDR3, is EAEVAQSPRYKITEKSQAVAFWCDPISGHATLYWYRQILGQGPELLVQFQDESVVDDSQLPKDRFSAERLKGVDSTLKIQPAELGDSAMYLCASRRGLAGATGELFFGEGSRLTVL.

Ten or more counts support this clonotype. CDR3 nucleotide sequence: TGTGCCAGCAGTTTGGGACTAGCGGGAATCGGGCAGTACTTC. Translation: CASSLGLAGIGQYF. V and J are TRBV12-3 or TRBV12-4 and TRBJ2-7; 13 positions match TRBD2. This CDR3 is 14 amino acids long. The J segment lost 9 bases and the V segment lost 3 bases, leaving 5 bases of the junction unmatched.

This clonotype was picked up many times. The CDR3 DNA reads as TGTGCCAGCAGTCCCAGGGGACAGGGTGATGGCTACACCTTC. Its protein product is CASSPRGQGDGYTF. The rearrangement joins TRBV6-1 to TRBJ1-2; 9 nucleotides align to TRBD1. V lost 5 bases, J lost 6 bases, and 7 bases stayed unmatched. The CDR3 extends over 14 amino acids. Germline values: CDR1 MNHNS, CDR2 SASEGT.

This clonotype has a count of ten or more. This chain links TRBV20-1 with TRBJ2-1; TRBD2 matches 9 bases. Germline CDR1 and CDR2: DFQATT and SNEGSKA (reference sequence). This CDR3 is built from 17 residues. V gave up 3 bases and J gave up 4 bases; unmatched junction bases: 13. CDR3 loop: CSARALGKTSGYNEQFF. The DNA of the CDR3 is TGCAGTGCTAGGGCCCTGGGAAAGACTAGCGGTTACAATGAGCAGTTCTTC.

The chain carries TRBV24-1 and TRBJ2-1, with D maybe TRBD1 (6 bases). Deletions cut 9 bases from V and 0 bases from J, with 8 bases between. The CDR3 has 13 residues. Looked up from germline, CDR1 is KGHDR and CDR2 is SFDVKD. In nucleotides, the CDR3 is TGTGCCACCCAGGGGAGCTCCTACAATGAGCAGTTCTTC. Protein product: CATQGSSYNEQFF.

As to this clonotype: A junction end diverges from the germline sequence, so it may reflect a read error. The chain combines TRBV30 with TRBJ2-3, with D tentatively TRBD1 or TRBD2 (5 bases each). Germline V gene data show CDR1 as GTSNPN and CDR2 as SVGIG (reference sequence). The CDR3 consists of 14 residues. Here the CDR3 DNA reads TGTGCCTGGAGTGTTAGGGGAGTCGCAGATAGGCAGTATTTT. This gives the protein CAWSVRGVADRQYF. The full variable domain, in which reference TRBV30 and TRBJ2-3 provide the parts outside the CDR3, is SQTIHQWPATLVQPVGSPLSLECTVEGTSNPNLYWYRQAAGRGLQLLFYSVGIGQISSEVPQNLSASRPQDRQFILSSKKLLLSDSGFYLCAWSVRGVADRQYFGPGTRLTVL.

This clonotype has ten or more counts. Compared with germline, one end of the junction differs, possibly owing to a read error. The chain combines TRBV5-1 with TRBJ2-3; no reliable D call. Germline V gene sequence: CDR1 SGHRS, CDR2 YFSETQ. This CDR3 contains 12 residues. CDR3 region: CASSFPTDTQYF. CDR3 coding DNA: TGTGCCAGCAGCTTCCCCACAGATACGCAGTATTTT. Combining the CDR3 with reference TRBV5-1 and TRBJ2-3 gives the whole variable domain KAGVTQTPRYLIKTRGQQVTLSCSPISGHRSVSWYQQTPGQGLQFLFEYFSETQRNKGNFPGRFSGRQFSNSRSEMNVSTLELGDSALYLCASSFPTDTQYFGPGTRLTVL.

V gene TRBV6-2 or TRBV6-3 combines with J gene TRBJ1-6; 7 bases line up with TRBD1. Germline lookup yields CDR1 MNHEY and CDR2 SVGEGT. This CDR3 is 15 amino acids long. The junction had 10 bases not matched to a gene; V was cut back by 7 bases and J by 7 bases. The CDR3 nucleotides read TGTGCCAGCAAGGCAGTGACAGGGCAAAATTCACCCCTCCACTTT. It specifies CASKAVTGQNSPLHF.